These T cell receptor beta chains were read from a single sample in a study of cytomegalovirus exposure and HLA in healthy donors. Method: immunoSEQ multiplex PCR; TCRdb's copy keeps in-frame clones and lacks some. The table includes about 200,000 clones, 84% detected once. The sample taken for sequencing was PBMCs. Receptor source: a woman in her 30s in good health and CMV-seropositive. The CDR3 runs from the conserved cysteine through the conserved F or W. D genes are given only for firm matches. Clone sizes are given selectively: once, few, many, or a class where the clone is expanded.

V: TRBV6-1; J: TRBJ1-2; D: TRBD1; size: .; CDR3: CASSVGTGDGYTF; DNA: TGTGCCAGCAGTGTCGGGACAGGCGATGGCTACACCTTC
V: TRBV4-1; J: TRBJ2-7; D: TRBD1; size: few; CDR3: CASSMGTGGTYEQYF; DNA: TGCGCCAGCAGCATGGGGACAGGGGGTACCTACGAGCAGTACTTC
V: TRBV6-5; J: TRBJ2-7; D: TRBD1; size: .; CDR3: CASSYLQGAGVYEQYF; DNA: TGTGCCAGCAGTTACCTACAGGGGGCAGGGGTCTACGAGCAGTACTTC
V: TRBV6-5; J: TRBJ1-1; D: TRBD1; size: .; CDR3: CASSTRQGGNTEAFF; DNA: TGTGCCAGCAGTACGCGACAGGGAGGGAACACTGAAGCTTTCTTT
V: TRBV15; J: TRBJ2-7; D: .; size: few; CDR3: CATSRDSGISYEQYF; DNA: TGTGCCACCAGCAGAGACTCAGGGATTTCCTACGAGCAGTACTTC
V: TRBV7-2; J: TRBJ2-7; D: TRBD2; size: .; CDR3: CASSLAGGPYEQYF; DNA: TGTGCCAGCAGTCTAGCGGGAGGCCCCTACGAGCAGTACTTC
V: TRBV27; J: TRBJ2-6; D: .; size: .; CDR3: CASSLKPLGARSVLTF; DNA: TGTGCCAGCAGTCTCAAGCCCTTGGGGGCGCGCAGCGTCCTGACTTTC
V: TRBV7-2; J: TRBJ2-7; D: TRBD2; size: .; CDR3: CASSLLAGPSYEQYF; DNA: TGTGCCAGCAGCTTGCTAGCGGGTCCCTCCTACGAGCAGTACTTC
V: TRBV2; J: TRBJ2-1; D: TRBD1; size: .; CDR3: CASSLGQGDYNEQFF; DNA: TGTGCCAGCAGTCTTGGACAGGGGGATTACAATGAGCAGTTCTTC
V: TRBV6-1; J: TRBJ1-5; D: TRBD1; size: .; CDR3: CASSEAQGALNQPQHF; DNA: TGTGCCAGCAGTGAAGCACAGGGGGCCTTGAATCAGCCCCAGCATTTT
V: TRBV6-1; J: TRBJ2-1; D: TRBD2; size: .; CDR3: CASNRYGGEYNEQFF; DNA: TGTGCCAGCAACCGCTACGGGGGGGAATACAATGAGCAGTTCTTC
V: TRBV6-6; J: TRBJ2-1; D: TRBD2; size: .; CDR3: CASKSGGDYNEQFF; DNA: TGTGCCAGCAAAAGCGGGGGGGACTACAATGAGCAGTTCTTC
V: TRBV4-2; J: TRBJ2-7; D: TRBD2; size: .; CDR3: CASSQDVLAGAGEQYF; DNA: TGTGCCAGCAGCCAAGATGTCCTAGCGGGAGCGGGCGAGCAGTACTTC
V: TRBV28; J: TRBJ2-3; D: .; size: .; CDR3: CASTSTDTQYF; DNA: TGTGCCAGCACTAGCACAGATACGCAGTATTTT
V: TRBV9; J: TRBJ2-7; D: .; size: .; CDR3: CASSPHPLVDEQYF; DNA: TGTGCCAGCAGCCCCCACCCCCTAGTCGACGAGCAGTACTTC
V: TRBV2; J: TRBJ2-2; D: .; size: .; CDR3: CASRIEAPNTGELFF; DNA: TGTGCCAGCAGAATAGAGGCACCGAACACCGGGGAGCTGTTTTTT
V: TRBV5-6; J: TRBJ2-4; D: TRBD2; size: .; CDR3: CASRAGGGEIQYF; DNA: TGTGCCAGCAGAGCGGGGGGTGGGGAAATTCAGTACTTC
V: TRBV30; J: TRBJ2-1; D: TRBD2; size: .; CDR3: CAWSVRTRRYNEQFF; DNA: TGTGCCTGGAGTGTCAGGACTAGAAGATACAATGAGCAGTTCTTC
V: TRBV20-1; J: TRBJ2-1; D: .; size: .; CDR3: CSASAQKQFF; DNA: TGCAGTGCTAGTGCTCAGAAGCAGTTCTTC
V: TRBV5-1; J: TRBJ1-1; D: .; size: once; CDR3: CASTPMAGGRGMNTEAFF; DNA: TGCGCCAGCACCCCCATGGCCGGGGGTAGAGGTATGAACACTGAAGCTTTCTTT
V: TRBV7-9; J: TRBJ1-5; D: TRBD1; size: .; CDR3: CASSLASRTGLQPQHF; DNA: TGTGCCAGCAGCTTAGCTTCAAGGACAGGGTTGCAGCCCCAGCATTTT
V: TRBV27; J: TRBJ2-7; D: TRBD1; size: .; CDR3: CASSLQDRVFEQYF; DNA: TGTGCCAGCAGTTTACAGGACAGGGTCTTCGAGCAGTACTTC
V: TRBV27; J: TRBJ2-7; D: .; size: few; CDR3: CASSRDLSYEQYF; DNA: TGTGCCAGCAGTCGGGACTTATCCTACGAGCAGTACTTC
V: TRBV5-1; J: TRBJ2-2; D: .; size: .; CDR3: CASSPGSPNTGELFF; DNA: TGCGCCAGCAGCCCCGGGAGCCCGAACACCGGGGAGCTGTTTTTT
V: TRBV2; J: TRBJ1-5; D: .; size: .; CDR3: CASSVSGNQPQHF; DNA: TGTGCCAGCAGTGTGAGTGGCAATCAGCCCCAGCATTTT